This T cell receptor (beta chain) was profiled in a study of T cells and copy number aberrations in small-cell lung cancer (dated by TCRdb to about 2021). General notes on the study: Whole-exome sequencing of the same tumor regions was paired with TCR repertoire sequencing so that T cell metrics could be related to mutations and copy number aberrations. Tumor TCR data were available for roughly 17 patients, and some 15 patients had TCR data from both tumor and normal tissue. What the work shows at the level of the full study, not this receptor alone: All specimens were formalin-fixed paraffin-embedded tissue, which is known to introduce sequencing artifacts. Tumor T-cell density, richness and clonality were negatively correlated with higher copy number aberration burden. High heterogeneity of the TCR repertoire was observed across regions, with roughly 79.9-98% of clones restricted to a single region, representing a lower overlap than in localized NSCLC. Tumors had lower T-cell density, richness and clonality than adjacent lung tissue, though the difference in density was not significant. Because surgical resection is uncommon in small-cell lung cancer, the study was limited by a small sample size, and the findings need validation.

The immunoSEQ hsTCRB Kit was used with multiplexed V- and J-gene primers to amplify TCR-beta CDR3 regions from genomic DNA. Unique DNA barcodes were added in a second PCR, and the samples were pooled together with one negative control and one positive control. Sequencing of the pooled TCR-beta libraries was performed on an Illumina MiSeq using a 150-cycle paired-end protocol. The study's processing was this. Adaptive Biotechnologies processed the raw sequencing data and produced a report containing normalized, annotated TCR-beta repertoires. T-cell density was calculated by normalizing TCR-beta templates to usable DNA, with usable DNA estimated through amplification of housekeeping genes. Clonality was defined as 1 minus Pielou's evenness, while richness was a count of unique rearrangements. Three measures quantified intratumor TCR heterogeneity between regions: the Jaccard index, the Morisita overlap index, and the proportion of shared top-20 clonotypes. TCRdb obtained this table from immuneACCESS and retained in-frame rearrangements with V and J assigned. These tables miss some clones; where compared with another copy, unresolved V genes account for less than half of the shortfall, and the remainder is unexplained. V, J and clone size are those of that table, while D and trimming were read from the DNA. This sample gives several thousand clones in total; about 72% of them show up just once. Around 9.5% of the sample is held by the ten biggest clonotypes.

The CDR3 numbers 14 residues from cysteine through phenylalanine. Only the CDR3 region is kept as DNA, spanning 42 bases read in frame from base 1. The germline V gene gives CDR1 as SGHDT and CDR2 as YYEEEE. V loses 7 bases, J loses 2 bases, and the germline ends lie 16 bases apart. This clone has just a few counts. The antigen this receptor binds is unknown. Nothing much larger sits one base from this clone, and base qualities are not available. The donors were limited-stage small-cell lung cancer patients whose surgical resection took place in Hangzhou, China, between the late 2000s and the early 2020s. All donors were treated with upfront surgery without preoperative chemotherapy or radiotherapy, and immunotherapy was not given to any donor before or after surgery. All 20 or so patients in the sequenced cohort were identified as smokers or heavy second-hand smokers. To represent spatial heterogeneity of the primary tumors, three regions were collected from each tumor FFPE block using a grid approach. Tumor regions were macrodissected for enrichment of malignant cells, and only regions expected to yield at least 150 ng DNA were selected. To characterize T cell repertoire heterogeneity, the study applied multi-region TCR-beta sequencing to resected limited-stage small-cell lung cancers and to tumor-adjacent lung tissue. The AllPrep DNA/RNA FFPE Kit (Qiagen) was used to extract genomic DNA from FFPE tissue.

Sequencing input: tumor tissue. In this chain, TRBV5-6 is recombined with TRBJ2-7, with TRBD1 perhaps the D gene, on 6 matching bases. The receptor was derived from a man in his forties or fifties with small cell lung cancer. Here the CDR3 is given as CASSNQGITYEQYF. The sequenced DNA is TGTGCCAGCTCAAACCAGGGGATCACCTACGAGCAGTACTTC.